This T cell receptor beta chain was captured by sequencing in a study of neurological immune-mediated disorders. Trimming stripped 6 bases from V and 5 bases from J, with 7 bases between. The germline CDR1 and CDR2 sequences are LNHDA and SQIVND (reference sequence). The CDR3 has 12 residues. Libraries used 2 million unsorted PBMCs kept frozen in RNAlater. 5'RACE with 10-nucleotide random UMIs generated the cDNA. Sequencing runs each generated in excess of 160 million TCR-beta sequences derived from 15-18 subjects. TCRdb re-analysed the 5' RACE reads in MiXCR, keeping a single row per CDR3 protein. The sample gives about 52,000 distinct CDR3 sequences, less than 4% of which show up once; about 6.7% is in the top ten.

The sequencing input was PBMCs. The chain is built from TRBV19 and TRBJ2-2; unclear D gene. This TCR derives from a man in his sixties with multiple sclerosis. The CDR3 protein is CASRKTTGELFF. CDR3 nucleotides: TGTGCCAGTAGAAAAACAACCGGGGAGCTGTTTTTT. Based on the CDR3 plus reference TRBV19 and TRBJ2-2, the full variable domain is DGGITQSPKYLFRKEGQNVTLSCEQNLNHDAMYWYRQDPGQGLRLIYYSQIVNDFQKGDIAEGYSVSREKKESFPLTVTSAQKNPTAFYLCASRKTTGELFFGEGSRLTVL.